Below, 7 T cell receptor beta chains from the same sample are listed, as sequenced in a study of blood T cell repertoires in COVID-19. The assay was immunoSEQ multiplex PCR, and TCRdb's table has in-frame clones only and misses some. The sample lists 200,000 to 300,000 clones; around nine tenths were seen once. Sequencing input: PBMCs or T cells enriched from blood (not recorded which). These receptors were collected from a woman aged 18-35 years who had recovered from COVID-19.

By sample share, this clone is medium-sized. The rearrangement uses TRBV11-3 and TRBJ2-7; 12 nucleotides line up with TRBD2. Germline CDR1 and CDR2: SGHNT and YENEEA. There are 16 residues in the CDR3. J lost 5 bases, V lost 4 bases, and 9 bases had no gene match. CDR3 in amino acids: CASSSGTSGYVDEQYF. CDR3 DNA sequence: TGTGCCAGCAGCTCAGGGACTAGCGGGTATGTGGACGAGCAGTACTTC.

This clone came up a few times. The chain couples TRBV27 to TRBJ1-2; a possible D gene is TRBD1 (6 bases). The CDR3 extends over 14 amino acids. Per the germline V gene, CDR1 is MNHEY and CDR2 is SMNVEV (reference sequence). The V end lost 4 bases, the J end lost 0 bases, and 9 bases lay between the germline ends. The chain's CDR3 is CASSYRAANYGYTF. The DNA of the CDR3 is TGTGCCAGCAGTTACAGGGCCGCTAACTATGGCTACACCTTC.

V is TRBV28 and J is TRBJ2-7; D is uncertain. V was pared by 3 bases and J by 1 base, with 28 bases between. The V gene's germline CDR1 is MDHEN and CDR2 SYDVKM. The CDR3 runs 20 residues. The CDR3 sequence is CASSLLADLASNGLSYEQYF. The DNA of the CDR3 is TGTGCCAGCAGTTTGTTAGCCGACCTCGCATCCAATGGGTTATCCTACGAGCAGTACTTC.

The V gene is TRBV6-5, the J gene TRBJ1-2, with TRBD1 as a possible D gene (6 bases). Trimming took off 8 bases at V and 4 bases at J, with 20 bases between the two ends. The V gene's germline CDR1 is MNHEY and CDR2 SVGAGI. This CDR3 has 15 amino acids. CDR3 region: CASQAGVGSTYGYTF. The CDR3 DNA sequence: TGTGCCAGCCAGGCAGGGGTAGGGTCGACCTATGGCTACACCTTC.

The chain joins TRBV5-5 to TRBJ1-3; 7 bases align to TRBD1. Germline trimming cut 2 bases from V and 2 bases from J; bases unmatched to any gene: 7. CDR1 and CDR2 (germline): SGHKS, YYEKEE (reference sequence). The CDR3 is 16 amino acids. CDR3 region: CASSFRGTATGNTIYF. In nucleotides, the CDR3 is TGTGCCAGCAGCTTCCGAGGGACAGCGACTGGAAACACCATATATTTT.

The chain employs TRBV4-3 and TRBJ2-1; no reliable D call. V lost 0 bases to trimming and J lost 12 bases, with 21 bases between them. Germline assignment: CDR1 LGHNA and CDR2 YSLEER. This CDR3 contains 16 residues. The CDR3 region has the DNA TGCGCCAGCAGCCAAGATCATGGCGGAGCCTTCCCGTGGCAGTTCTTC. This translates into CASSQDHGGAFPWQFF.

The rearrangement uses TRBV18 and TRBJ1-1; tentatively, D is TRBD1 (5 bases). The V gene lost 3 bases and the J gene lost 0 bases, with 17 bases spanning the gap. There are 17 residues in the CDR3. Germline V gene data show CDR1 as KGHSH and CDR2 as LQKENI. DNA of the CDR3: TGTGCCAGCTCACCCCAAGCTGACAGAATGCTGAACACTGAAGCTTTCTTT. Translating it yields CASSPQADRMLNTEAFF.